Each of the 14 T cell receptor beta chains below was sequenced from the same sample in a study of Graves' ophthalmopathy and Graves' hyperthyroidism (dated by TCRdb to 2017 to 2018). These reads were obtained on an Illumina HiSeq 2000. TCR beta CDR3 regions were amplified from RNA transcripts for repertoire sequencing. A first-round RT-PCR used HTBI primers with the Qiagen OneStep RT-PCR kit, followed by a second-round multiplex PCR, size selection and purification. In-frame beta chains were kept once TCRdb had trimmed the public reads at Q25 with fastp and called clones with MiXCR. Identical CDR3 proteins give one entry, which carries the most common genes and DNA. This sample lists hundreds of thousands of distinct CDR3 sequences; approximately 21% were detected once. Around 6.5% of the sample is in the top ten clones. What was sequenced was peripheral blood. The receptors come from a woman under 30 with stable Graves' hyperthyroidism. Some clones in this sample may be carry-over from other donors' samples. Donor details come from another sample of the same person, matched by shared clones.

The table lists this clonotype with many counts. The genes are TRBV18 and TRBJ2-7; 8 bases are a match to TRBD1. The CDR3 extends over 14 amino acids. CDR1 and CDR2 (germline): KGHSH, LQKENI. The V segment lost 8 bases and the J segment 2 bases; nucleotides outside the gene matches: 8. For the CDR3, the DNA is TGTGCCAGCAGCCCGGGACAGGCGACCTACGAGCAGTACTTC. This translates into CASSPGQATYEQYF.

The chain uses TRBV6-2 or TRBV6-3 and TRBJ1-2; tentatively, D is TRBD1 (6 bases). The CDR3 has 16 residues. Per the germline V gene, CDR1 is MNHEY and CDR2 is SVGEGT. V lost 6 bases and J 5 bases, leaving 22 bases between the germline ends. Here the CDR3 reads CASRTIRTDRPYGYTF. The DNA for the CDR3 is TGTGCCAGCAGGACTATAAGGACAGATCGTCCTTATGGCTACACCTTC.

This clonotype showed up many times. The chain is built from TRBV4-1 and TRBJ2-7; TRBD1 aligns across 10 bases. The CDR3 consists of 15 residues. From germline, CDR1 is MGHRA and CDR2 YSYEKL. After removal of 1 base from V and 2 bases from J, the junction contained 2 bases not matched to a gene. The chain's CDR3 is CASSQAGTGAYEQYF. Written as DNA, the CDR3 is TGCGCCAGCAGCCAAGCGGGGACAGGGGCCTACGAGCAGTACTTC.

The CDR3: CASSYKGALWSYTF. CDR3 nucleotide sequence: TGTGCCAGCAGTTACAAGGGGGCATTATGGAGCTACACCTTC. The rearrangement links TRBV6-5 to TRBJ1-2, with TRBD1 identical over 7 bases. The V gene end was trimmed by 2 bases and the J gene end by 9 bases; junction bases not matched to a gene: 9. The germline V gene has CDR1 MNHEY and CDR2 SVGAGI. The CDR3 length is 14 residues.

Many counts were recorded for this clonotype. V and J are TRBV15 and TRBJ2-3; D not resolved. The CDR3 totals 14 residues. Trimming stripped 3 bases from V and 2 bases from J, with 9 bases between. Germline CDR1 is LNHNV and CDR2 is YYDKDF (reference sequence). CDR3 sequence (DNA): TGTGCCACCAGCAGCAGGACGCCCACAGATACGCAGTATTTT. This gives the protein CATSSRTPTDTQYF.

There are a few counts of this clonotype. The chain uses TRBV28 and TRBJ1-3; maybe TRBD1 (5 bases). CDR1 is MDHEN and CDR2 is SYDVKM in the germline V gene. The CDR3 has 18 amino acids. The ends were cut back, 7 bases at V and 4 bases at J, with 26 bases in the middle. The CDR3 nucleotides are TGTGCCAGCACCCTGATCGGGACCGACTTTCATAGGGGAAACACCATATATTTT. Translation gives CASTLIGTDFHRGNTIYF.

This clonotype came up many times. This chain links TRBV19 with TRBJ1-2; tentatively, D is TRBD1 (5 bases). The CDR3 spans 11 residues. The germline V gene has CDR1 LNHDA and CDR2 SQIVND (reference sequence). Trimming shortened V by 7 bases and J by 5 bases, and 8 bases separated the two germline ends. The CDR3 sequence: CASTREYGYTF. CDR3 in DNA: TGTGCCAGTACCAGGGAATATGGCTACACCTTC.

Ten or more counts support this clonotype. J is TRBJ2-7 and V is TRBV18; D not certain. The germline V gene encodes CDR1 KGHSH and CDR2 LQKENI. Between the trimmed V and J ends, which lost 3 bases and 0 bases, there was a span of 6 bases. This CDR3 is 13 amino acids long. CDR3 region: CASSPLTSYEQYF. DNA for the CDR3: TGTGCCAGCTCACCGCTGACCTCCTACGAGCAGTACTTC.

The chain carries TRBV2 and TRBJ2-7; 11 nucleotides agree with TRBD2. Germline CDR1 reads SNHLY; CDR2 reads FYNNEI. Trimming removed 6 bases from V and 2 bases from J; junction bases left unmatched: 6. The CDR3 is 15 residues long. Written as DNA, the CDR3 is TGTGCCAGCAGGATAGCGGGGGGGATAACCTACGAGCAGTACTTC. Its translation is CASRIAGGITYEQYF.

The J gene is TRBJ1-1, the V gene TRBV12-3 or TRBV12-4; no clear D. V was cut by 3 bases and J by 7 bases, with 9 bases left in between. This CDR3 contains 12 residues. CDR3 amino acids: CASSFIAGEAFF. The DNA for the CDR3 is TGTGCCAGCAGTTTTATAGCTGGTGAAGCTTTCTTT.

The chain recombines TRBV12-3 or TRBV12-4 with TRBJ1-5, with 7 bases lining up with TRBD1. The CDR3 runs to 14 residues. V lost 5 bases and J lost 4; bases outside the gene matches: 5. The chain's CDR3 is CASSQQGKNQPQHF. In nucleotides, the CDR3 is TGTGCCAGCAGTCAACAGGGGAAGAATCAGCCCCAGCATTTT.

This clonotype was seen repeatedly, ten times or more. The chain is built from TRBV12-3 or TRBV12-4 and TRBJ1-6, with TRBD1 matching over 8 bases. The V gene end was trimmed by 4 bases and the J gene end by 7 bases; junction bases not matched to a gene: 6. The CDR3 length is 15 residues. The CDR3 DNA sequence: TGTGCCAGCAGTTCGACAGGGGTTGGGAATTCACCCCTCCACTTT. Translated, it gives CASSSTGVGNSPLHF.

The V and J genes are TRBV19 and TRBJ2-2; TRBD2 might be the D (6 bases). CDR3 length: 15 residues. V was clipped by 5 bases and J by 3 bases, with 13 bases between them. CDR1 is LNHDA and CDR2 is SQIVND in the germline V gene (reference sequence). The DNA of the CDR3 is TGTGCCAGTAGTGGGGGGTCTATGGACACCGGGGAGCTGTTTTTT. Amino acid sequence: CASSGGSMDTGELFF.

The V call is TRBV12-3 or TRBV12-4, the J call TRBJ2-5; TRBD1 is a possible D gene (6 bases). Trimming pared 3 bases from V and 3 bases from J, leaving 11 bases between. The length of the CDR3 is 14 residues. The DNA for the CDR3 is TGTGCCAGCAGTTTCGGGACAACAGAAGAGACCCAGTACTTC. This codes for CASSFGTTEETQYF.